This passage covers 3 T cell receptor beta chains from one sample sequenced in a study of blood T cell repertoires in COVID-19. Sequencing was performed with immunoSEQ multiplex PCR; in TCRdb, only in-frame clones are kept and a portion is missing. In the table there are 70,000 to 85,000 clones, around 80% of which are singletons. Sequences were obtained from peripheral blood. These receptors all stem from a human donor in a cohort sampled during active COVID-19.

The chain combines TRBV19 with TRBJ1-1, with 9 nucleotides matching TRBD1. CDR3 length: 12 amino acids. Germline lookup yields CDR1 LNHDA and CDR2 SQIVND (reference sequence). J was trimmed by 10 bases and V by 4 bases; bases with no gene match: 4. CDR3 DNA sequence: TGTGCCAGTAGTACCGAACAGGGGGCAGCTTTCTTT. Residues: CASSTEQGAAFF.

The V call is TRBV27, the J call TRBJ2-2, with TRBD1 identical over 9 bases. Per germline, CDR1 MNHEY and CDR2 SMNVEV (reference sequence). The CDR3 length is 18 residues. V dropped 3 bases and J dropped 1; count of bases not matched to a gene: 9. Here the CDR3 DNA reads TGTGCCAGCAGTTTGAGGCTTCGGGGACAGGGGAACACCGGGGAGCTGTTTTTT. Translation: CASSLRLRGQGNTGELFF.

The chain links TRBV7-9 to TRBJ2-1; TRBD1 is a possible D gene (5 bases). Germline V gene sequence: CDR1 SEHNR, CDR2 FQNEAQ (reference sequence). The CDR3 spans 12 residues. Deletions cut 3 bases from V and 9 bases from J, with 9 bases between. The CDR3 DNA reads TGTGCCAGCAGCTTGTCGGACACTGAGCAGTTCTTC. It yields the protein CASSLSDTEQFF.